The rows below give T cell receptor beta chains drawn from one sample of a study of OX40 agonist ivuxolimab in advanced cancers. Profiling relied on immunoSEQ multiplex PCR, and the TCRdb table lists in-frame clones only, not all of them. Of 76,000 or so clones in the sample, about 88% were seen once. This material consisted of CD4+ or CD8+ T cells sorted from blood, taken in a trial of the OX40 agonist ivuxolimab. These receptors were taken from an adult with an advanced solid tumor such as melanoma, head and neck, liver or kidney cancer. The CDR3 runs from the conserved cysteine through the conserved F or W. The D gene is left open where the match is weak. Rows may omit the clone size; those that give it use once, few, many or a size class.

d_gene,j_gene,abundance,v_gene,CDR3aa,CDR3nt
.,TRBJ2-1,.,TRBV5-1,CASSFLRSEGLGYNEQFF,TGCGCCAGCAGCTTCCTTCGGAGCGAAGGGTTGGGCTACAATGAGCAGTTCTTC
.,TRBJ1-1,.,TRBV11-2,CASSVPGTINTEAFF,TGTGCCAGCAGCGTACCCGGGACAATAAACACTGAAGCTTTCTTT
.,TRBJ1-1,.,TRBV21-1,CASNRKAGTPKKNTEAFF,TGTGCCAGCAACAGAAAAGCCGGGACACCGAAAAAGAACACTGAAGCTTTCTTT
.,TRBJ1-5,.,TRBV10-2,CASSESNIPSQPQHF,TGCGCCAGCAGTGAGTCGAATATCCCCAGTCAGCCCCAGCATTTT
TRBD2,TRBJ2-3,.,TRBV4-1,CASSRPGLVGTDTQYF,TGCGCCAGCAGCCGGCCAGGACTAGTCGGCACAGATACGCAGTATTTT
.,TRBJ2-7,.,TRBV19,CASSIAQNEYEQYF,TGTGCCAGTAGTATAGCCCAAAATGAGTACGAGCAGTACTTC
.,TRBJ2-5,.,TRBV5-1,CASSFSRYQETQYF,TGCGCCAGCAGCTTCTCGAGGTACCAAGAGACCCAGTACTTC
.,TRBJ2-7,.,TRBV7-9,CASSPDSLYEQYF,TGTGCCAGCAGCCCAGACAGTTTATACGAGCAGTACTTC
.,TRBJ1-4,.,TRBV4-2,CASSQDEKLFF,TGTGCCAGCAGCCAAGATGAAAAACTGTTTTTT
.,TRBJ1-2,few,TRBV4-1,CASSQDAQTIRYTF,TGCGCCAGCAGCCAAGATGCACAGACGATCAGGTACACCTTC
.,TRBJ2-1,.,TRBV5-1,CASSLTDRPPYNEQFF,TGCGCCAGCAGCTTAACTGACAGGCCACCTTACAATGAGCAGTTCTTC
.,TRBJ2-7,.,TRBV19,CASSPGDRAYEQYF,TGTGCCAGCAGTCCGGGAGACAGGGCCTACGAGCAGTACTTC
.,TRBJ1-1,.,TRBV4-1,CASSQAIINTEAFF,TGCGCCAGCAGCCAGGCAATAATAAACACTGAAGCTTTCTTT
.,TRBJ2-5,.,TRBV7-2,CASSFYGAQETQYF,TGTGCCAGCAGCTTTTACGGGGCACAAGAGACCCAGTACTTC
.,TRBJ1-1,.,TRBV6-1,CASSELPGNTEAFF,TGTGCCAGCAGTGAATTGCCTGGGAACACTGAAGCTTTCTTT
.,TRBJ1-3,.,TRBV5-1,CASSPLANPGNTIYF,TGCGCCAGCAGCCCCCTTGCCAATCCAGGAAACACCATATATTTT
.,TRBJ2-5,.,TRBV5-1,CASSSLGGVSEGETQYF,TGCGCCAGCAGCTCCTTGGGGGGAGTGTCGGAAGGAGAGACCCAGTACTTC
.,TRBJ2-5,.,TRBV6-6,CASSFSGLQETQYF,TGTGCCAGCAGTTTTTCTGGGCTCCAAGAGACCCAGTACTTC
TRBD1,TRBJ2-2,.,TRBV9,CASSVEGQITGELFF,TGTGCCAGCAGCGTAGAGGGACAGATCACCGGGGAGCTGTTTTTT
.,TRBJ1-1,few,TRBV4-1,CASSLIAQGQEAFF,TGCGCCAGCAGTCTTATCGCCCAAGGACAGGAAGCTTTCTTT
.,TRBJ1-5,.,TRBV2,CASSVSRDGTGSNQPQHF,TGTGCCAGCAGTGTTTCGAGGGACGGGACGGGTAGCAATCAGCCCCAGCATTTT
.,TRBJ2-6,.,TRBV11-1,CASSSQGDGANVLTF,TGTGCCAGCAGCTCGCAGGGAGATGGGGCCAACGTCCTGACTTTC